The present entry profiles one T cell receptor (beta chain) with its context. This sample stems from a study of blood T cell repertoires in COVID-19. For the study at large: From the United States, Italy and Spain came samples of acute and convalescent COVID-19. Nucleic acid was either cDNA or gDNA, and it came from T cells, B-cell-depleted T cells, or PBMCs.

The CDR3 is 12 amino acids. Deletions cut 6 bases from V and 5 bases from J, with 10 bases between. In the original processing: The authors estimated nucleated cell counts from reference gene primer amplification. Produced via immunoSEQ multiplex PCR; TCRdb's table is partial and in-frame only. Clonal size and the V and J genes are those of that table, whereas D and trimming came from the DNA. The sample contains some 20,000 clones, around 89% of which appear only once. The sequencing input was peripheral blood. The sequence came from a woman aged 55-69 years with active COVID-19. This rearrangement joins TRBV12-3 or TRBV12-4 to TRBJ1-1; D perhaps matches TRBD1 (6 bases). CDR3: CASSEGTTEAFF. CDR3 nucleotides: TGTGCCAGCAGCGAGGGGACAACTGAAGCTTTCTTT.